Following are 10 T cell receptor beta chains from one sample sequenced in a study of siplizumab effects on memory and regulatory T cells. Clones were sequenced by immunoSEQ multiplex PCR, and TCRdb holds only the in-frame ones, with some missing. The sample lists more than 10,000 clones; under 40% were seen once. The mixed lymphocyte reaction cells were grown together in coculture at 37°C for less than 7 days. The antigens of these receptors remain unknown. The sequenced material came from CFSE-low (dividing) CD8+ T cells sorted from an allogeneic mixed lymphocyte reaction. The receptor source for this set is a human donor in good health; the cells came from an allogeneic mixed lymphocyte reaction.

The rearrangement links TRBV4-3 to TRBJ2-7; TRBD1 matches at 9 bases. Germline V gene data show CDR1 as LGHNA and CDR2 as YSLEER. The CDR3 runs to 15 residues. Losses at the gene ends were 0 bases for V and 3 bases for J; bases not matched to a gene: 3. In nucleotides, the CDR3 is TGCGCCAGCAGCCAAGACCCGGGACAGGGCTACGAGCAGTACTTC. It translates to CASSQDPGQGYEQYF.

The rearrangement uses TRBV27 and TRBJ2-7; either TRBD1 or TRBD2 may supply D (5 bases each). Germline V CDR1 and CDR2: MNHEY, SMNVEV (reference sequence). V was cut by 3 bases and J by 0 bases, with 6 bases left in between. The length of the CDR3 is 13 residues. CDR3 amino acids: CASSFGGSYEQYF. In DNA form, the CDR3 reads TGTGCCAGCAGTTTTGGGGGCTCCTACGAGCAGTACTTC.

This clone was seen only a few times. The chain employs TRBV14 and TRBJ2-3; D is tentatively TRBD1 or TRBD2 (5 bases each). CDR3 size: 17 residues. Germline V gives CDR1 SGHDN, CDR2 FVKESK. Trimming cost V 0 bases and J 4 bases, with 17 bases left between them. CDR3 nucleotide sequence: TGTGCCAGCAGCCAAGAGTCGGCCACCCTGGGGGCAGATACGCAGTATTTT. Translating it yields CASSQESATLGADTQYF.

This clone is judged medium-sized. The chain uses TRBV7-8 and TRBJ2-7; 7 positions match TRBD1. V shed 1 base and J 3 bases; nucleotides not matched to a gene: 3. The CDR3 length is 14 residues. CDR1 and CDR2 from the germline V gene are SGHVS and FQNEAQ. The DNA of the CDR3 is TGTGCCAGCAGCTTAGAGGGGGACAGCTACGAGCAGTACTTC. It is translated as CASSLEGDSYEQYF. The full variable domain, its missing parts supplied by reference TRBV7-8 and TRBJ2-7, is GAGVSQSPRYKVAKRGQDVALRCDPISGHVSLFWYQQALGQGPEFLTYFQNEAQLDKSGLPSDRFFAERPEGSVSTLKIQRTQQEDSAVYLCASSLEGDSYEQYFGPGTRLTVT.

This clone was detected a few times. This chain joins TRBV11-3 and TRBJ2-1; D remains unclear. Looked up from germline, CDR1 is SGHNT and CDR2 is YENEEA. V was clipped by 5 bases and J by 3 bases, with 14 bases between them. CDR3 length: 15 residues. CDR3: CASSLNMGLYNEQFF. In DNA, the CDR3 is TGTGCCAGCAGCCTCAATATGGGTCTCTACAATGAGCAGTTCTTC.

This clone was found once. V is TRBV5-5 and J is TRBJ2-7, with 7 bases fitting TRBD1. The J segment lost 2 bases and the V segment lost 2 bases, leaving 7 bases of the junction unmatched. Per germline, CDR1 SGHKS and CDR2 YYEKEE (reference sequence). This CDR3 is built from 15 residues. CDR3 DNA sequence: TGTGCCAGCAGCTTCATGGACAGGCCCCCCTACGAGCAGTACTTC. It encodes CASSFMDRPPYEQYF.

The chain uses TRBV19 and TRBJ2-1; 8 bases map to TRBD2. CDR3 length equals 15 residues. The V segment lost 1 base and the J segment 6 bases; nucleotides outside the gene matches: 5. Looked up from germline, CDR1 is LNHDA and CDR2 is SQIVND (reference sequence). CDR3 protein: CASSIGGGRVNEQFF. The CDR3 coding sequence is TGTGCCAGTAGTATAGGCGGGGGGCGAGTCAATGAGCAGTTCTTC.

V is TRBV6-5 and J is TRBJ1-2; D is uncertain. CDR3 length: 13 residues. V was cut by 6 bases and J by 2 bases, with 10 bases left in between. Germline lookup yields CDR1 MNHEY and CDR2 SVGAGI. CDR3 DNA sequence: TGTGCCAGCAGCTCGGGAGTGAACTATGGCTACACCTTC. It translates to CASSSGVNYGYTF.

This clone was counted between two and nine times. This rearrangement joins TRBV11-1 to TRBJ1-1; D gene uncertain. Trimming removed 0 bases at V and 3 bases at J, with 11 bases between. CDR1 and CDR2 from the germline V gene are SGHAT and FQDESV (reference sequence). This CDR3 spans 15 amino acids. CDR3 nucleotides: TGTGCCAGCAGCTTAGCGGTGGGGATCTACACTGAAGCTTTCTTT. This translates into CASSLAVGIYTEAFF.

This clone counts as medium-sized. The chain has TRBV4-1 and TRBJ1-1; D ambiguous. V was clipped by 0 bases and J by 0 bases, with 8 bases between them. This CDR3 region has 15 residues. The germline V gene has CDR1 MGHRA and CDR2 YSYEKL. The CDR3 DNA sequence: TGCGCCAGCAGCCAAGATGGCTCCCTGAACACTGAAGCTTTCTTT. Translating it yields CASSQDGSLNTEAFF.